The clone carrying this T cell receptor beta chain has a handful of counts. TCRdb ran MiXCR on the PCR reads and lists one entry per CDR3 protein. This table holds 490,000 or so distinct CDR3 sequences, 20% to 25% found once. The sample originates from a study of molecular identifiers for immune sequencing clone quantification. The V gene lost 1 base and the J gene lost 5 bases, with 10 bases spanning the gap. This CDR3 contains 14 residues. J is TRBJ2-3 and V is TRBV12-3 or TRBV12-4, with D unresolved. Sequenced sample: naive CD8+ T cells from blood, with Jurkat cell RNA spiked in. Subset: FACS-sorted CD8+CD4-CCR7+CD45RA+ naive T cells. The source is a human donor in good health. Some libraries in this study had Jurkat cell RNA spiked in. CDR3 residues: CASSLESRRDTQYF. In DNA form, the CDR3 reads TGTGCCAGCAGTTTAGAGTCCCGGAGAGATACGCAGTATTTT.